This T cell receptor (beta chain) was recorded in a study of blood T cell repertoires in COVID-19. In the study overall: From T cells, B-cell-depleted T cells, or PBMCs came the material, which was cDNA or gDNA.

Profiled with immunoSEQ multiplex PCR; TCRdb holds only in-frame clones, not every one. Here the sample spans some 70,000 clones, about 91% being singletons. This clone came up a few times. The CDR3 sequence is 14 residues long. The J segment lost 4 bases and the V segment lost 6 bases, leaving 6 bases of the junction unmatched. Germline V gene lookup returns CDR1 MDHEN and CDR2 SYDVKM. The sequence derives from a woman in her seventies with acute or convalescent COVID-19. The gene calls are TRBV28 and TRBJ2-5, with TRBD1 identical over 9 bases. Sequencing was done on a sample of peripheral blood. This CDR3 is CASSLGTGLETQYF. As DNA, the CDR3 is TGTGCCAGCAGCCTTGGGACAGGGCTAGAGACCCAGTACTTC. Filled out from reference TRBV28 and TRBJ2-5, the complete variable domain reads DVKVTQSSRYLVKRTGEKVFLECVQDMDHENMFWYRQDPGLGLRLIYFSYDVKMKEKGDIPEGYSVSREKKERFSLILESASTNQTSMYLCASSLGTGLETQYFGPGTRLLVL.